This T cell receptor beta chain was documented in a study of cytotoxic CD8 clonotypes in ibrutinib-treated CLL. This CDR3 is built from 11 residues. The germline V gene encodes CDR1 GTSNPN and CDR2 SVGIG (reference sequence). The V end was cut by 3 bases, the J end by 6 bases, with 8 bases between. In its sample, this clone was seen a few times. Profiling relied on immunoSEQ multiplex PCR, and the TCRdb table lists in-frame clones only, not all of them. The data hold just over 200,000 clones, with roughly 77% observed a single time. The chain is built from TRBV30 and TRBJ1-1; D remains unclear. The input for sequencing was PBMCs, taken after 12 months of ibrutinib treatment. The TCR was taken from a human donor with chronic lymphocytic leukemia. The CDR3 DNA reads TGTGCCTGGAGGGAATTGGCTGAAGCTTTCTTT. Protein sequence: CAWRELAEAFF.